The 28 T cell receptor beta chains given below trace back to one sample, sequenced in a study of identifying expanded T cells in peripheral blood. Profiling relied on immunoSEQ multiplex PCR, and the TCRdb table lists in-frame clones only, not all of them. The data hold roughly 100,000 clones, with around 89% observed a single time. Sequencing was performed on blood. The receptors originated from a person aged 18-69 years in good health.

The V gene is TRBV11-3, the J gene TRBJ2-2; possibly TRBD1 or TRBD2 for D (5 bases each). The CDR3 loop spans 15 amino acids. Germline lookup yields CDR1 SGHNT and CDR2 YENEEA. V was clipped by 5 bases and J by 6 bases, with 16 bases between them. CDR3 nucleotides: TGTGCCAGCAGCCGTCGATCCGGGGCTGCCGGGGAGCTGTTTTTT. This gives the protein CASSRRSGAAGELFF.

The V call is TRBV18, the J call TRBJ1-2; TRBD1 is a possible D gene (5 bases). This CDR3 spans 17 amino acids. Germline assignment: CDR1 KGHSH and CDR2 LQKENI. V dropped 4 bases and J dropped 3 bases, with 21 bases sitting between them. DNA for the CDR3: TGTGCCAGCTCACAGGGTCACCGGGGGAAAATTTACTATGGCTACACCTTC. It encodes CASSQGHRGKIYYGYTF.

The chain is built from TRBV12-5 and TRBJ1-5; 8 nucleotides match TRBD1. V gave up 1 base and J gave up 9 bases; unmatched junction bases: 5. From germline, CDR1 is LGHNT and CDR2 FRNRAP. The CDR3 loop spans 14 amino acids. CDR3: CASGLDRGKAPQHF. CDR3 coding DNA: TGTGCTAGTGGTTTGGACAGGGGGAAAGCGCCCCAGCATTTT.

J is TRBJ2-3 and V is TRBV7-2; D might be TRBD1 (5 bases). The CDR3 contains 15 residues. Per the germline V gene, CDR1 is SGHTA and CDR2 is FQGNSA. V was shortened by 4 bases and J by 2 bases, with 13 bases between the two germline ends. The CDR3 sequence: CASSSQWTYTDTQYF. In nucleotides, the CDR3 is TGTGCCAGCAGCTCTCAATGGACATACACAGATACGCAGTATTTT.

The rearrangement links TRBV28 to TRBJ2-1; 9 bases line up with TRBD2. V was pared by 3 bases and J by 8 bases, with 17 bases of the junction left unmatched. Germline V gives CDR1 MDHEN, CDR2 SYDVKM. This CDR3 has 18 residues. CDR3 coding DNA: TGTGCCAGCAGTTTCCTGGCGGGGGGGCGTGTATTTAACCATGAGCAGTTCTTC. This codes for CASSFLAGGRVFNHEQFF.

This chain connects TRBV27 to TRBJ2-1; D is undetermined. The CDR3 extends over 15 amino acids. With 2 bases removed from V and 2 bases from J, the gap between germline ends came to 10 bases. From germline, CDR1 is MNHEY and CDR2 SMNVEV (reference sequence). CDR3 nucleotides: TGTGCCAGCAGTTTAATAGGGCTGGCCTACAATGAGCAGTTCTTC. Protein sequence: CASSLIGLAYNEQFF.

The chain is built from TRBV2 and TRBJ1-3; D may be TRBD1 (5 bases). Trimming took off 3 bases at V and 0 bases at J, with 15 bases between the two ends. The CDR3 loop spans 17 amino acids. Germline V CDR1 and CDR2: SNHLY, FYNNEI. The CDR3 here is CASSDGGVKYSGNTIYF. The DNA of the CDR3 is TGTGCCAGCAGTGATGGGGGGGTCAAATACTCTGGAAACACCATATATTTT.

V gene TRBV4-1 combines with J gene TRBJ2-3, with TRBD2 as a possible D gene (7 bases). The CDR3 extends over 16 amino acids. CDR1 MGHRA and CDR2 YSYEKL come from the germline V gene. Deletions cut 4 bases from V and 3 bases from J, with 17 bases between. CDR3: CASSLGWGGPTDTQYF. The CDR3 DNA sequence: TGCGCCAGCAGCCTCGGCTGGGGGGGGCCTACAGATACGCAGTATTTT.

The chain uses TRBV27 and TRBJ2-7, with unresolved D. Trimming stripped 0 bases from V and 4 bases from J, with 7 bases between. This CDR3 contains 13 residues. Germline values: CDR1 MNHEY, CDR2 SMNVEV (reference sequence). The CDR3 loop reads CASSLSPGYEQYF. The CDR3 DNA follows: TGTGCCAGCAGTTTATCGCCCGGGTACGAGCAGTACTTC.

The gene calls are TRBV15 and TRBJ2-5, with 12 bases aligning to TRBD1. The CDR3 loop spans 15 amino acids. Germline V CDR1 and CDR2: LNHNV, YYDKDF (reference sequence). V was clipped by 5 bases and J by 5 bases; unmatched bases: 6. CDR3 amino acids: CATSAGTGGGETQYF. CDR3 sequence (DNA): TGTGCCACCAGCGCCGGGACAGGGGGCGGGGAGACCCAGTACTTC. Based on the CDR3 plus reference TRBV15 and TRBJ2-5, the full variable domain is DAMVIQNPRYQVTQFGKPVTLSCSQTLNHNVMYWYQQKSSQAPKLLFHYYDKDFNNEADTPDNFQSRRPNTSFCFLDIRSPGLGDTAMYLCATSAGTGGGETQYFGPGTRLLVL.

The chain is built from TRBV4-2 and TRBJ1-2; a possible D gene is TRBD1 (6 bases). Germline V lookup: CDR1 LGHNA, CDR2 YNFKEQ. The CDR3 contains 14 residues. The V end lost 7 bases, the J end lost 2 bases, and 14 bases lay between the germline ends. In nucleotides, the CDR3 is TGTGCCAGCACAACGACAGGCGAAAACTATGGCTACACCTTC. Translated, it gives CASTTTGENYGYTF.

The chain links TRBV14 to TRBJ2-3; TRBD1 agrees at 11 bases. The junction had 7 bases not matched to a gene; V was cut back by 0 bases and J by 5 bases. The CDR3 has 17 amino acids. Germline values: CDR1 SGHDN, CDR2 FVKESK. As DNA, the CDR3 is TGTGCCAGCAGCCAAGATTTGGGACAGGGGGGAATAGATACGCAGTATTTT. Its translation: CASSQDLGQGGIDTQYF. Based on the CDR3 plus reference TRBV14 and TRBJ2-3, the full variable domain is EAGVTQFPSHSVIEKGQTVTLRCDPISGHDNLYWYRRVMGKEIKFLLHFVKESKQDESGMPNNRFLAERTGGTYSTLKVQPAELEDSGVYFCASSQDLGQGGIDTQYFGPGTRLTVL.

The rearrangement links TRBV4-3 to TRBJ1-2; D ambiguous. Germline CDR1 reads LGHNA; CDR2 reads YSLEER. This CDR3 is built from 13 residues. V lost 3 bases and J lost 8, with 13 bases in between. This CDR3 reads CASSQAGPTGYTF. The CDR3, as DNA: TGCGCCAGCAGCCAGGCAGGTCCGACGGGCTACACCTTC.

The gene calls are TRBV7-9 and TRBJ1-1, with D possibly matching TRBD1 (6 bases). From germline, CDR1 is SEHNR and CDR2 FQNEAQ (reference sequence). The CDR3 is 15 amino acids. V lost 5 bases and J 6 bases, leaving 19 bases between the germline ends. CDR3 sequence: CASSTRDNVGPEAFF. The DNA of the CDR3 is TGTGCCAGCAGCACGCGGGACAACGTCGGGCCTGAAGCTTTCTTT.

This chain connects TRBV27 to TRBJ2-3, with D unclear. The CDR3 length is 14 residues. V was trimmed by 7 bases and J by 5 bases, leaving 16 bases between them. Germline assignment: CDR1 MNHEY and CDR2 SMNVEV (reference sequence). The CDR3 reads CASIRFGPVDTQYF. In DNA form, the CDR3 reads TGTGCCAGCATTAGGTTCGGGCCGGTAGATACGCAGTATTTT.

The CDR3 sequence: CASSNPGQRAYGYTF. The CDR3 DNA sequence: TGTGCCAGCAGTAACCCGGGACAGAGGGCATATGGCTACACCTTC. This sequence joins TRBV6-5 and TRBJ1-2, with TRBD1 matching over 7 bases. Germline V lookup: CDR1 MNHEY, CDR2 SVGAGI. This CDR3 has 15 residues. The V segment lost 5 bases and the J segment 5 bases; nucleotides outside the gene matches: 11.

The chain employs TRBV7-2 and TRBJ2-7; 9 nucleotides agree with TRBD2. After removal of 5 bases from V and 3 bases from J, the junction contained 8 bases not matched to a gene. This CDR3 region has 15 residues. Germline V gene lookup returns CDR1 SGHTA and CDR2 FQGNSA. The DNA for the CDR3 is TGTGCCAGCAGCCCCCATGGGCGGGGGGGCTACGAGCAGTACTTC. Protein sequence: CASSPHGRGGYEQYF. Together with reference TRBV7-2 and TRBJ2-7, the CDR3 gives the full variable domain: GAGVSQSPSNKVTEKGKDVELRCDPISGHTALYWYRQSLGQGLEFLIYFQGNSAPDKSGLPSDRFSAERTGGSVSTLTIQRTQQEDSAVYLCASSPHGRGGYEQYFGPGTRLTVT.

The chain uses TRBV5-1 and TRBJ1-1; D unresolved. Per germline, CDR1 SGHRS and CDR2 YFSETQ. Trimming stripped 0 bases from V and 0 bases from J, with 12 bases between. The CDR3 is made up of 16 amino acids. CDR3 in DNA: TGCGCCAGCAGCTTGGCAGAAGCTATGATGAACACTGAAGCTTTCTTT. Protein product: CASSLAEAMMNTEAFF. Looking up the rest from reference TRBV5-1 and TRBJ1-1 gives the full variable domain: KAGVTQTPRYLIKTRGQQVTLSCSPISGHRSVSWYQQTPGQGLQFLFEYFSETQRNKGNFPGRFSGRQFSNSRSEMNVSTLELGDSALYLCASSLAEAMMNTEAFFGQGTRLTVV.

The CDR3 loop is CASSLRLGGNQPQHF. The CDR3, as DNA: TGTGCCAGCAGTTTACGGCTGGGAGGCAATCAGCCCCAGCATTTT. This chain links TRBV28 with TRBJ1-5; D remains unclear. Germline CDR1 MDHEN, CDR2 SYDVKM. Trimming took 2 bases from V and 2 from J, leaving 10 bases between them. There are 15 residues in the CDR3.

The chain employs TRBV7-8 and TRBJ2-3; D remains ambiguous. Germline CDR1 and CDR2: SGHVS and FQNEAQ. This CDR3 contains 14 residues. Between the trimmed V and J ends, which lost 1 base and 4 bases, there was a span of 9 bases. Here the CDR3 DNA reads TGTGCCAGCAGCTTAGTAAGGGTCCCAGATACGCAGTATTTT. This sequence encodes CASSLVRVPDTQYF.

This chain connects TRBV7-2 to TRBJ2-7; 10 positions match TRBD1. CDR3 size: 14 residues. Germline CDR1 reads SGHTA; CDR2 reads FQGNSA. V lost 3 bases to trimming and J lost 5 bases; unmatched junction nucleotides: 4. The CDR3 sequence: CASSFRDRGHEQYF. Written as DNA, the CDR3 is TGTGCCAGCAGCTTCCGAGACAGGGGGCACGAGCAGTACTTC. The full variable domain, rest sourced from reference TRBV7-2 and TRBJ2-7, is GAGVSQSPSNKVTEKGKDVELRCDPISGHTALYWYRQSLGQGLEFLIYFQGNSAPDKSGLPSDRFSAERTGGSVSTLTIQRTQQEDSAVYLCASSFRDRGHEQYFGPGTRLTVT.

Written as DNA, the CDR3 is TGTGCCAGCAGCTTCATCTGGGGAACGGGTTCGACTAATGAAAAACTGTTTTTT. This encodes CASSFIWGTGSTNEKLFF. The chain has TRBV7-2 and TRBJ1-4, with D unresolved. CDR1 is SGHTA, CDR2 FQGNSA, per germline. This CDR3 has 18 residues. With 3 bases removed from V and 2 bases from J, the gap between germline ends came to 19 bases.

This rearrangement joins TRBV14 to TRBJ2-7, with D possibly TRBD2 on 6 matching bases. Germline-derived CDR1 and CDR2 are SGHDN and FVKESK. The CDR3 consists of 14 residues. The V end lost 0 bases, the J end lost 4 bases, and 10 bases lay between the germline ends. CDR3 loop: CASSQDGGSYEQYF. For the CDR3, the DNA is TGTGCCAGCAGCCAAGACGGAGGGAGTTACGAGCAGTACTTC.

V usage is TRBV5-1 and J usage is TRBJ2-1; the D is unclear. V lost 5 bases, J lost 4 bases, and 7 bases lay in between. The CDR3 runs 12 residues. The germline V gene encodes CDR1 SGHRS and CDR2 YFSETQ. The CDR3 loop reads CASSMGYNEQFF. CDR3 DNA sequence: TGCGCCAGCAGTATGGGATACAATGAGCAGTTCTTC.

The rearrangement uses TRBV7-9 and TRBJ2-3; TRBD2 aligns across 13 bases. The CDR3 length is 17 residues. J gave up 6 bases and V 2 bases, and 8 bases lay outside the gene matches. Germline V gives CDR1 SEHNR, CDR2 FQNEAQ (reference sequence). CDR3 DNA: TGTGCCAGCAGCTTATGGGGACTAGCGGGGCAACTGGATACGCAGTATTTT. Its protein is CASSLWGLAGQLDTQYF. Complete variable domain (other parts from reference TRBV7-9 and TRBJ2-3): DTGVSQNPRHKITKRGQNVTFRCDPISEHNRLYWYRQTLGQGPEFLTYFQNEAQLEKSRLLSDRFSAERPKGSFSTLEIQRTEQGDSAMYLCASSLWGLAGQLDTQYFGPGTRLTVL.

This clone showed up just once. The V call is TRBV2, the J call TRBJ2-5; 9 positions match TRBD2. The CDR3 is 14 residues long. V lost 6 bases to trimming and J lost 5 bases; unmatched junction nucleotides: 7. Germline V gives CDR1 SNHLY, CDR2 FYNNEI. The CDR3 reads CASSGGGAGETQYF. The CDR3 region has the DNA TGTGCCAGCAGCGGCGGGGGGGCCGGGGAGACCCAGTACTTC.

This chain uses TRBV2 with TRBJ1-3, with D possibly being TRBD1 (5 bases). Per germline, CDR1 SNHLY and CDR2 FYNNEI. V lost 8 bases and J 7 bases, leaving 6 bases between the germline ends. The CDR3 is made up of 10 amino acids. Here the CDR3 DNA reads TGTGCCAGCGGGGGGAACACCATATATTTT. Protein sequence: CASGGNTIYF.

V gene TRBV7-2 combines with J gene TRBJ2-5, with TRBD2 matching over 14 bases. Germline assignment: CDR1 SGHTA and CDR2 FQGNSA. CDR3 size: 17 residues. V lost 5 bases to trimming and J lost 1 base; unmatched junction nucleotides: 6. CDR3 nucleotides: TGTGCCAGCAGCGGACTAGCGGGGGGACACTCCCAAGAGACCCAGTACTTC. It codes for CASSGLAGGHSQETQYF. Combining the CDR3 with reference TRBV7-2 and TRBJ2-5 gives the whole variable domain GAGVSQSPSNKVTEKGKDVELRCDPISGHTALYWYRQSLGQGLEFLIYFQGNSAPDKSGLPSDRFSAERTGGSVSTLTIQRTQQEDSAVYLCASSGLAGGHSQETQYFGPGTRLLVL.